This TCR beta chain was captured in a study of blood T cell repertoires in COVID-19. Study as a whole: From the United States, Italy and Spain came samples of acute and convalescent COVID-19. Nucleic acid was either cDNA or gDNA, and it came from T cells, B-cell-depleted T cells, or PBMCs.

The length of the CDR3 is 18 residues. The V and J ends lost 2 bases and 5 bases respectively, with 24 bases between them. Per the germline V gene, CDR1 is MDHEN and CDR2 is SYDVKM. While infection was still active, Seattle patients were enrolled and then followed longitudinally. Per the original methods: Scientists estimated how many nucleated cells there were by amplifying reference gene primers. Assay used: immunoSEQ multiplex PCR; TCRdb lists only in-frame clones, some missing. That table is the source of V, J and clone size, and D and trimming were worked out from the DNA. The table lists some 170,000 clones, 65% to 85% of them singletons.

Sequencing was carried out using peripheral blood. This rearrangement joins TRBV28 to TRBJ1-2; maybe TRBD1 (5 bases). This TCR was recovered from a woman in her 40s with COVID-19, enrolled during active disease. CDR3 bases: TGTGCCAGCAGTTTAGCCCTAGGAGGGGACTCAGGCCATTATGGCTACACCTTC. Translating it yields CASSLALGGDSGHYGYTF.